This T cell receptor beta chain was sequenced in a study of technical replicates of blood from a few donors. This table comes from immunoSEQ multiplex PCR, and its TCRdb copy is limited to in-frame clones, with some not included. The sample has under 90,000 clones, 94% seen once; the top ten hold around 0.25%. The sequence was obtained from a human donor in good health. The sequencing sample was made of T cells isolated from PBMCs.

The CDR3 region is CASTSIGLAGYNEQFF. In DNA form, the CDR3 reads TGTGCCAGCACCTCAATCGGACTAGCGGGCTACAATGAGCAGTTCTTC. This chain links TRBV28 with TRBJ2-1, with 11 bases fitting TRBD2. Germline CDR1 and CDR2: MDHEN and SYDVKM. This CDR3 is 16 amino acids long. J lost 3 bases, V lost 7 bases, and 8 bases had no gene match.